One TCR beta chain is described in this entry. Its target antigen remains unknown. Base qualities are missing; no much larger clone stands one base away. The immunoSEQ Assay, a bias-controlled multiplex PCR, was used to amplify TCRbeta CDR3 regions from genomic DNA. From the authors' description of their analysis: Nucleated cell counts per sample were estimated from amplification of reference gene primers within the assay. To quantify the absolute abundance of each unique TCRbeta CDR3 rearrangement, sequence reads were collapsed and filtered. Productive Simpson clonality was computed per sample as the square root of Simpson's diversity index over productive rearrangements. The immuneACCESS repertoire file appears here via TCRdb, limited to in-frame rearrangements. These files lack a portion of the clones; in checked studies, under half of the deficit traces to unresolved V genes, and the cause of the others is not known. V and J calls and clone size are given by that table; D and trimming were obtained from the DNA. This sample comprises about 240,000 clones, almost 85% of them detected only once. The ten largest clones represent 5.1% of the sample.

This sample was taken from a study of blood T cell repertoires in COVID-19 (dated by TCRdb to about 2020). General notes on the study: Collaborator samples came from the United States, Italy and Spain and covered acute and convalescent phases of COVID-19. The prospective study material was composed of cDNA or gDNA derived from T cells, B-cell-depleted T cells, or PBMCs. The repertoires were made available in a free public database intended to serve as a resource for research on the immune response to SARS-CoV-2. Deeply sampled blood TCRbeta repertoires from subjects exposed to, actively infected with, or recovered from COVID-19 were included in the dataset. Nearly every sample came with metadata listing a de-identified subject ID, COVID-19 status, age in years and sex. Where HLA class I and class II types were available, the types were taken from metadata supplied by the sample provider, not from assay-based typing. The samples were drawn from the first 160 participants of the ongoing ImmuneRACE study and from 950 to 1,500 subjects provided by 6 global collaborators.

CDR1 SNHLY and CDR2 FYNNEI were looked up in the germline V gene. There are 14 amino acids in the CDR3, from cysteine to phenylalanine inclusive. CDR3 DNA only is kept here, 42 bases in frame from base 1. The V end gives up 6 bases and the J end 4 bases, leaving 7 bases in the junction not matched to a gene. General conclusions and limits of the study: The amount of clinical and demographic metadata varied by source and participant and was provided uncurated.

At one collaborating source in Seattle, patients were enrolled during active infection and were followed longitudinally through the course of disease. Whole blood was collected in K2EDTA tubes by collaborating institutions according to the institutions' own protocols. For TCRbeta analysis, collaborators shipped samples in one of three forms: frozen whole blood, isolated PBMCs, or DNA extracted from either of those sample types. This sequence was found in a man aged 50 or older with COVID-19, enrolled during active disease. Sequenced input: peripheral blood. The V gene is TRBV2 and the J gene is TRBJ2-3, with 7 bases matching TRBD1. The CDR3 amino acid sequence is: CASSENRGPDTQYF. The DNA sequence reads TGTGCCAGCAGCGAGAACAGGGGTCCAGATACGCAGTATTTT.